This TCR beta chain was found in a study of post-analysis software for immune sequencing data. About the research overall: As for disease course, relapsing-remitting, secondary progressive and progressive-relapsing multiple sclerosis were all included. Notes on the study in general: Controls significantly exceeded multiple sclerosis patients in normalized Chao1 diversity.

The TCR beta cDNA libraries contained unique molecular identifiers. T cells, roughly 1 to 10 million of them, yielded 500,000 or so cDNA molecules. From the PCR reads, TCRdb called clonotypes with MiXCR, one entry per CDR3 protein. The table lists fewer than 600,000 distinct CDR3 sequences, 45% of them singletons. This clonotype was counted once. The antigen remains undetermined. The sequence was obtained from a girl aged 10 to 17 with multiple sclerosis. Sequenced input: blood.

The CDR3 DNA sequence: TGCAGCGTTGGGGGACTAGCTGACTCCTACGAGCAGTACTTC. Translating it yields CSVGGLADSYEQYF. The gene calls are TRBV29-1 and TRBJ2-7; the match to TRBD2 covers 9 bases. Germline values: CDR1 SQVTM, CDR2 ANQGSEA. The trim removed 4 bases at V and 0 bases at J, leaving 4 bases unmatched. This CDR3 has 14 amino acids.